This T cell receptor beta chain was captured in a study of glioma-infiltrating T cells after dendritic cell vaccination. Sequencing was performed with immunoSEQ multiplex PCR; in TCRdb, only in-frame clones are kept and a portion is missing. Found here are fewer than 85,000 clones, approximately 90% of them singletons; the top ten hold more than 3%. V lost 5 bases to trimming and J lost 4 bases, with 17 bases between them. Germline V gene data show CDR1 as MNHEY and CDR2 as SVGAGI. CDR3 size: 15 residues. This sequence originates from a human donor with glioblastoma. The chain joins TRBV6-5 to TRBJ1-1; possibly TRBD1 for D (5 bases). The specimen comprised blood, sampled before dendritic cell vaccination. DNA of the CDR3: TGTGCCAGCAGTGGGGCAGGGCCCTTGGGCACTGAAGCTTTCTTT. This translates into CASSGAGPLGTEAFF.